This is a list of T cell receptor beta chains from one sample in a study of CD8+CD57+ T cells in acquired aplastic anemia. TCRdb re-derived calls from the reads in MiXCR, one entry per CDR3 protein. The sample contains about 270,000 distinct CDR3 sequences, 56% of which appear only once. Sequenced: sorted CD4+, CD8+, or CD8+CD57+ T cells (not recorded which) from PBMCs. These receptors all stem from a human donor with severe aplastic anemia or a healthy control (not recorded which). Both conserved end residues are part of each CDR3. A D gene is named only where the DNA matches it firmly. A clone size is listed for some rows: how often the clone was seen (once, few, many), or a class if it is expanded.

j_gene,abundance,d_gene,v_gene,CDR3nt,CDR3aa
TRBJ2-7,many,NA,TRBV11-2,TGTGCCAGCAGCTCTAACCGGGACGAGCAGTACTTC,CASSSNRDEQYF
TRBJ1-2,NA,NA,TRBV6-5,TGTGCCAGCAGTTACTCGAGGGAAGGAGAGGGCTACACCTTC,CASSYSREGEGYTF
TRBJ2-3,few,TRBD1,TRBV7-2,TGTGCCAGCAGCCTGACAGGGGTAGCAGATACGCAGTATTTT,CASSLTGVADTQYF
TRBJ1-3,NA,NA,TRBV7-9,TGTGCCAGCAGTACTTTTGGATACACCATATATTTT,CASSTFGYTIYF
TRBJ2-5,NA,TRBD2,TRBV20-1,TGCAGTGCTAGGACTAGCTCCGGGGTAGAGACCCAGTACTTC,CSARTSSGVETQYF
TRBJ1-5,many,NA,TRBV6-5,TGTGCCAGCAGCCCTACAGGGCCCTATAGCAATCAGCCCCAGCATTTT,CASSPTGPYSNQPQHF
TRBJ2-7,NA,TRBD1,TRBV14,TGTGCCAGCAGCCAAGCGACAGGGGGCCTCGAGCAGTACTTC,CASSQATGGLEQYF
TRBJ2-3,many,NA,TRBV5-1,TGCGCCAGCAGCTTGGGGGCCACTAGCACAGATACGCAGTATTTT,CASSLGATSTDTQYF
TRBJ2-2,NA,NA,TRBV10-1,TGCGCCAGCAGTGAGTCCAGGCTCCACACCGGGGAGCTGTTTTTT,CASSESRLHTGELFF
TRBJ1-1,NA,NA,TRBV29-1,TGCAGCGTTGATCAAGGGGACACTGAAGCTTTCTTT,CSVDQGDTEAFF
TRBJ2-1,NA,TRBD2,TRBV7-7,TGTGCCAGCAGCCGCGGGGGGGCGGAGTTCTTC,CASSRGGAEFF
TRBJ2-5,once,NA,TRBV9,TGTGCCAGCAGCGTGGGGGGAACACAAGAGACCCAGTACTTC,CASSVGGTQETQYF
TRBJ1-6,NA,TRBD1,TRBV5-1,TGCGCCAGCAGCTACCGGGACAGGGGGCAATCTACACCCCTCCACTTT,CASSYRDRGQSTPLHF
TRBJ1-2,many,NA,TRBV2,TGTGCCAGCAGTGACATTAGGAGGGGCCTGGGCTATGGCTACACCTTC,CASSDIRRGLGYGYTF
TRBJ2-7,NA,NA,TRBV7-2,TGTGCCAGCAGCTCTTTGGGGACGAAGACCTACGAGCAGTACTTC,CASSSLGTKTYEQYF
TRBJ2-1,once,TRBD2,TRBV24-1,TGTGCCACCAGTGATTCTGGACTAGCGGCGTCCTACAATGAGCAGTTCTTC,CATSDSGLAASYNEQFF
TRBJ1-6,NA,TRBD1,TRBV6-1,TGTGCCAGCAGAGGACAGGGGGCGACGTCACCCCTCCACTTT,CASRGQGATSPLHF
TRBJ1-2,few,TRBD1,TRBV6-1,TGCGCCAGCAGGGAACCGGGACAGGGCTATGGCTACACCTTC,CASREPGQGYGYTF
TRBJ2-7,many,TRBD2,TRBV12-3/TRBV12-4,TGTGCCAGCAGTTTCACTAGCGGGGGGTTATCGCCCTCCTACGAGCAGTACTTC,CASSFTSGGLSPSYEQYF
TRBJ1-1,once,NA,TRBV20-1,TGCAGTGCTAGGGGGCTCCGACAAGGAGCTTTCTTT,CSARGLRQGAFF
TRBJ2-7,few,NA,TRBV7-2,TGTGCCAGCAGCCCCTCATCCACCTACGAGCAGTACTTC,CASSPSSTYEQYF
TRBJ2-1,NA,TRBD1,TRBV2,TGTGCCAGCAGTCGACAGGGGTTCCCCTACAATGAGCAGTTCTTC,CASSRQGFPYNEQFF
TRBJ1-5,many,NA,TRBV20-1,TGCAGTGCTAGTAATACAGTAGCGGCCCAGCATTTT,CSASNTVAAQHF
TRBJ2-5,NA,NA,TRBV30,TGTGCCTGGAGTAGGAGGGGCCGGGAGACCCAGTACTTC,CAWSRRGRETQYF
TRBJ1-2,few,TRBD1,TRBV27,TGTGCCAGCAGCTTGTCGGGACCGCAGGGGGGGAGTGGCTACACCTTC,CASSLSGPQGGSGYTF
TRBJ1-4,many,NA,TRBV19,TGTGCCAGTAGTCCGCTCCTCAGACAGACCTTTAATGAAAAACTGTTTTTT,CASSPLLRQTFNEKLFF
TRBJ2-7,NA,TRBD2,TRBV7-7,TGTGCCAGCAGCTCGGGACTACCTCCCTACGAGCTGTACTTC,CASSSGLPPYELYF
TRBJ2-7,many,NA,TRBV3-1,TGTGCCAGCAGCCCCCCTACCCAGGGTACTGTCAACGAGCAGTACTTC,CASSPPTQGTVNEQYF
TRBJ1-3,NA,TRBD1,TRBV2,TGTGCCAGCAGTTCCGACAGGGGGTTAAACACCATATATTTT,CASSSDRGLNTIYF
TRBJ1-5,NA,NA,TRBV7-9,TGTGCCAGCAGCTTAGTGGGGCCTTTAGGCGGGAGCAATCAGCCCCAGCATTTT,CASSLVGPLGGSNQPQHF
TRBJ1-2,NA,TRBD1,TRBV10-2,TGCGCCAGCAGTAAGGACAGGGGAGCCCAGCATGGCTACACCTTC,CASSKDRGAQHGYTF
TRBJ2-5,NA,NA,TRBV3-1,TGTGCCAGCAGCCCTTACGGGGGGCGCGGAGAGACCCAGTACTTC,CASSPYGGRGETQYF
TRBJ2-5,few,NA,TRBV10-1,TGCGCCAGGACGGACAGCCAAGAGACCCAGTACTTC,CARTDSQETQYF
TRBJ2-5,few,TRBD1,TRBV20-1,TGCAGTGCTAGATCTCAGGACAGGGTCCGGTTGGTAGAGACCCAGTACTTC,CSARSQDRVRLVETQYF
TRBJ2-1,NA,NA,TRBV29-1,TGCAGCGTTGAAGATGGCGACCGCCTCCCCAATGAGCAGTTCTTC,CSVEDGDRLPNEQFF
TRBJ1-5,NA,NA,TRBV18,TGTGCCAGCTCCACCTTGGACGATCAGCCCCAGCATTTT,CASSTLDDQPQHF
TRBJ2-3,NA,TRBD2,TRBV24-1,TGTGCCACCAGTGATGGGCGGGAGCGAAACACAGATACGCAGTATTTT,CATSDGRERNTDTQYF
TRBJ1-2,many,NA,TRBV28,TGTGCCAGCACAACAGGGCCCTATGGCTACACCTTC,CASTTGPYGYTF
TRBJ1-1,NA,NA,TRBV2,TGTGCCAGCACCGAGGCGGGGGGCGAAAGTGAAGCTTTCTTT,CASTEAGGESEAFF
TRBJ1-5,many,NA,TRBV7-8,TGTGCCAGCAGCTTAGTCTCAGGCCAATGGCATTTT,CASSLVSGQWHF
TRBJ2-7,NA,TRBD2,TRBV20-1,TGCAGTGCTAGAGATAGCGGGAGTCTGGACGAGCAGTACTTC,CSARDSGSLDEQYF
TRBJ2-3,NA,NA,TRBV20-1,TGCAGTGCTAGAGATGACAGCACAGATACGCAGTATTTT,CSARDDSTDTQYF
TRBJ2-5,few,NA,TRBV7-2,TGTGCCAGCAGCCGCGACAGGTCCCGGGAGACCCAGTACTTC,CASSRDRSRETQYF
TRBJ2-5,few,NA,TRBV7-6,TGTGCCAGCAGCTTAAGAATAGGAGAGACCCAGTACTTC,CASSLRIGETQYF
TRBJ1-5,NA,TRBD1,TRBV12-3/TRBV12-4,TGTGCCAGCGGACAGGTGGACTTTCAGCCCCAGCATTTT,CASGQVDFQPQHF
TRBJ2-1,once,TRBD2,TRBV25-1,TGTGCCAGCAGTGCGCTCTTAACGGGACTAGCGGGAGGTAAGGGGCAGTTCTTC,CASSALLTGLAGGKGQFF
TRBJ2-3,many,NA,TRBV6-5,TGTGCCAGCAGGGCCTCGGCCCCGGAAGCCACAGATACGCAGTATTTT,CASRASAPEATDTQYF
TRBJ1-1,NA,NA,TRBV12-3/TRBV12-4,TGTGCCAGCAGTCAGCTTTTCCAGGCAAGCGAAGCTTTCTTT,CASSQLFQASEAFF
TRBJ2-2,NA,NA,TRBV18,TGTGCCAGCTCATGGGGCACCGGGGAGCTGTTTTTT,CASSWGTGELFF
TRBJ2-7,NA,NA,TRBV5-1,TGCGCCAGCAGCTTGGGGGGGATGCGGGACGAGCAGTACTTC,CASSLGGMRDEQYF
TRBJ2-7,NA,TRBD2,TRBV12-3/TRBV12-4,TGTGCCAGCAGATCGGGACTAGCGGGGATCTACGAGCAGTACTTC,CASRSGLAGIYEQYF
TRBJ2-4,NA,NA,TRBV7-9,TGTGCCAGCAGTTACGCGGGGACGGGGGAAAACATTCAGTACTTC,CASSYAGTGENIQYF
TRBJ1-6,once,TRBD1,TRBV19,TGTGCCAGTGAGGGACAGGGTCAATCACCCCTCCACTTT,CASEGQGQSPLHF
TRBJ2-7,NA,TRBD2,TRBV20-1,TGCAGTGCTAGAGATACGGCTAGCGGGGTCGACGAGCAGTACTTC,CSARDTASGVDEQYF
TRBJ2-5,NA,NA,TRBV2,TGTGCCAGCTCTGGGCTGGGACGGGTGGAGGAGACCCAGTACTTC,CASSGLGRVEETQYF